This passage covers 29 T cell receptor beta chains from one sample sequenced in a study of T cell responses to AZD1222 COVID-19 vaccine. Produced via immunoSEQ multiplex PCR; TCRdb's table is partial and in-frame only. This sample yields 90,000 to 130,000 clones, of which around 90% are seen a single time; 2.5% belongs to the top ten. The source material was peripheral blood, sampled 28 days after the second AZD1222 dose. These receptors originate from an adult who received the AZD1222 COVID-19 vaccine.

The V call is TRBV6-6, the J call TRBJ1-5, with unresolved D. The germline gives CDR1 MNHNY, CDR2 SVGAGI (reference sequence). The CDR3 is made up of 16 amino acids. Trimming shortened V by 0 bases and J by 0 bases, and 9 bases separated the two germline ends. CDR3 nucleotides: TGTGCCAGCAGTTACTCTAGGGTCGATAGCAATCAGCCCCAGCATTTT. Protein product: CASSYSRVDSNQPQHF.

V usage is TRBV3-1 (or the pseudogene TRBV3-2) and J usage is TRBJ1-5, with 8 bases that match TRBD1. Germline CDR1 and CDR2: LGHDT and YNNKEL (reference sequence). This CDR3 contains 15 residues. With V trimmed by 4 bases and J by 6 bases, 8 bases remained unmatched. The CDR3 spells CASSPSFRGRQPQHF. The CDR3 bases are TGTGCCAGCAGCCCCTCCTTCAGGGGGCGTCAGCCCCAGCATTTT.

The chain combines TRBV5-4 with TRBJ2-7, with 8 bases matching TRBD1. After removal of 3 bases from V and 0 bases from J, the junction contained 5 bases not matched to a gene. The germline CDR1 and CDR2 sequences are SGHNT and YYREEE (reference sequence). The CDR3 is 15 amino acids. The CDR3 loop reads CASSSYRGSSYEQYF. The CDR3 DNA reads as TGTGCCAGCAGCTCCTACAGGGGGAGCTCCTACGAGCAGTACTTC.

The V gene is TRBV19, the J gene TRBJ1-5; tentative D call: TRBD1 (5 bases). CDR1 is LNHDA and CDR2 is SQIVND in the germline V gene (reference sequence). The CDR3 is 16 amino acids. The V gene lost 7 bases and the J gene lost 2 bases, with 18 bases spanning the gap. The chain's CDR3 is CASNTLGGYRNQPQHF. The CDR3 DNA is TGTGCCAGTAATACCCTGGGGGGGTATCGCAATCAGCCCCAGCATTTT.

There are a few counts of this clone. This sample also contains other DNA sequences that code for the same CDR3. In nucleotides, the CDR3 is TGTGCCAGCTCCCAAGGAGGTAGGAACACTGAAGCTTTCTTT. This codes for CASSQGGRNTEAFF. The chain combines TRBV18 with TRBJ1-1; D is uncertain. V shed 6 bases and J shed 1 base, with 12 bases lying between them. Germline CDR1 and CDR2: KGHSH and LQKENI. The CDR3 consists of 14 residues.

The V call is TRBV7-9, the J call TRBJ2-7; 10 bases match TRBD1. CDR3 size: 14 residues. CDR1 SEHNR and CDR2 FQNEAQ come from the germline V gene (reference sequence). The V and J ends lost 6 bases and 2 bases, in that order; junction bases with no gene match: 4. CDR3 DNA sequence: TGTGCCAGCAGTCCCGGGACAGGGGCCTACGAGCAGTACTTC. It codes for CASSPGTGAYEQYF. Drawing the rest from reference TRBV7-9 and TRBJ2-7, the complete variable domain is DTGVSQNPRHKITKRGQNVTFRCDPISEHNRLYWYRQTLGQGPEFLTYFQNEAQLEKSRLLSDRFSAERPKGSFSTLEIQRTEQGDSAMYLCASSPGTGAYEQYFGPGTRLTVT.

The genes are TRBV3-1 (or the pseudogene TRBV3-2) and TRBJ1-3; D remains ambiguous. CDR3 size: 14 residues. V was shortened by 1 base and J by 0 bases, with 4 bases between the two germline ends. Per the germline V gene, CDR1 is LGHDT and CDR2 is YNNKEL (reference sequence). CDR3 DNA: TGTGCCAGCAGCCAAGTCGTCTCTGGAAACACCATATATTTT. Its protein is CASSQVVSGNTIYF.

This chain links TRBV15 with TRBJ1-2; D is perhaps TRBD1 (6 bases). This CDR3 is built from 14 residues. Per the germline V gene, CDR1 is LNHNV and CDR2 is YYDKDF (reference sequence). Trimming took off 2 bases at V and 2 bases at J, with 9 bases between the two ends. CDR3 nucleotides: TGTGCCACCAGCAGACCTGACAGGAACTATGGCTACACCTTC. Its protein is CATSRPDRNYGYTF. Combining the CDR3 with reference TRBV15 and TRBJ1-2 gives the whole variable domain DAMVIQNPRYQVTQFGKPVTLSCSQTLNHNVMYWYQQKSSQAPKLLFHYYDKDFNNEADTPDNFQSRRPNTSFCFLDIRSPGLGDTAMYLCATSRPDRNYGYTFGSGTRLTVV.

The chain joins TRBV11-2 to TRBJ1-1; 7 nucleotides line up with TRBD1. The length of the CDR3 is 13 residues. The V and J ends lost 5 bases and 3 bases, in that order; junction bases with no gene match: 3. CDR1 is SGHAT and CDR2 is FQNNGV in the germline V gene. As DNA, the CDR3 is TGTGCCAGCAGCCCCACAGGGGACACTGAAGCTTTCTTT. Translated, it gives CASSPTGDTEAFF. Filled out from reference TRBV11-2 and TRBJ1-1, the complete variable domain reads EAGVAQSPRYKIIEKRQSVAFWCNPISGHATLYWYQQILGQGPKLLIQFQNNGVVDDSQLPKDRFSAERLKGVDSTLKIQPAKLEDSAVYLCASSPTGDTEAFFGQGTRLTVV.

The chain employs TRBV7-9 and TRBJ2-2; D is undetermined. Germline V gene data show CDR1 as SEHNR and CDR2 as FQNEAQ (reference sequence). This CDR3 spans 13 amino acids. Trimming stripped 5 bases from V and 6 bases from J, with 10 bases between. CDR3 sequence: CASSHFSAGELFF. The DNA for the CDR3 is TGTGCCAGCAGCCACTTCTCTGCCGGGGAGCTGTTTTTT.

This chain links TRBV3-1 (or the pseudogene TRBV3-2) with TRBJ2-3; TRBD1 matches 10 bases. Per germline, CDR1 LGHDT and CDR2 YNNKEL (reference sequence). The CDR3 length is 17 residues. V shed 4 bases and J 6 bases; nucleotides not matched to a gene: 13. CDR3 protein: CASSRLLPGQGFDTQYF. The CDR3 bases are TGTGCCAGCAGCCGATTACTACCGGGACAGGGGTTCGATACGCAGTATTTT.

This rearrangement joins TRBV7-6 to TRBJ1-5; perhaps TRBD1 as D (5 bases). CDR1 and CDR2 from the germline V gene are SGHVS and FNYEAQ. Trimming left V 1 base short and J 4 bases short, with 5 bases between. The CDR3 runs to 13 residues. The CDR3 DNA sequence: TGTGCCAGCAGCTTAGACAGGAATCAGCCCCAGCATTTT. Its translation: CASSLDRNQPQHF.

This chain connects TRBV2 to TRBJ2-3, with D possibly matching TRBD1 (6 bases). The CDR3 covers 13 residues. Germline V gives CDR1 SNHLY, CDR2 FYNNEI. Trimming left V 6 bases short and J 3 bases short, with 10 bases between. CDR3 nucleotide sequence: TGTGCCAGCAGCTCACAGGGAACAGATACGCAGTATTTT. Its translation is CASSSQGTDTQYF.

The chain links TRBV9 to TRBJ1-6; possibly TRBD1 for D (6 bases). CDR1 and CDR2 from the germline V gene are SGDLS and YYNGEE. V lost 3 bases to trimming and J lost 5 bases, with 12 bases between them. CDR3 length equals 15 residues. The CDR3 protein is CASSAVTGNNSPLHF. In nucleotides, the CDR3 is TGTGCCAGCAGCGCCGTTACAGGGAATAATTCACCCCTCCACTTT.

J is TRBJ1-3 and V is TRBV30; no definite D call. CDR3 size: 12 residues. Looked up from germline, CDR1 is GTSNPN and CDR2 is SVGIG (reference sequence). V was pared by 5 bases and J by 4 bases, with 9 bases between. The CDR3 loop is CAWSVGGNTIYF. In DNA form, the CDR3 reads TGTGCCTGGTCGGTGGGCGGAAACACCATATATTTT.

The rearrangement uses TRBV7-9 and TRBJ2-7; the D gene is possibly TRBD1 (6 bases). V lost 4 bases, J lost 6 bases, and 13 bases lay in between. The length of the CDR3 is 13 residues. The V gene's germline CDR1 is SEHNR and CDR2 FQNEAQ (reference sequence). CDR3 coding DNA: TGTGCCAGCAGCTCCGGGACACAAGGCGAGCAGTACTTC. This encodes CASSSGTQGEQYF.

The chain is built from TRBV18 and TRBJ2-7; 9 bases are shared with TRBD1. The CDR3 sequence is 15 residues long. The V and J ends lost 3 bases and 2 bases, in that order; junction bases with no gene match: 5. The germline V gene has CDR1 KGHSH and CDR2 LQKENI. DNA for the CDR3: TGTGCCAGCTCACCCCGACAGGGGGATACCTACGAGCAGTACTTC. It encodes CASSPRQGDTYEQYF.

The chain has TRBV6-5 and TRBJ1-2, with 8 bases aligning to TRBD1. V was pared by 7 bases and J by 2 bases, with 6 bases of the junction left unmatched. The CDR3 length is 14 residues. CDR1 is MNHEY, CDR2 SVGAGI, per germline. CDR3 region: CASIPRGRNYGYTF. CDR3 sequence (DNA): TGTGCCAGCATCCCCAGGGGGCGAAACTATGGCTACACCTTC.

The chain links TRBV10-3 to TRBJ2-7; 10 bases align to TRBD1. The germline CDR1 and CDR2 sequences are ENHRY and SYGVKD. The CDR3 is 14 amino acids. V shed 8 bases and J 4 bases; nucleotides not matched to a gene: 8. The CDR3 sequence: CAIGGQGKLYEQYF. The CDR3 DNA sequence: TGTGCCATCGGGGGACAGGGGAAGCTATACGAGCAGTACTTC.

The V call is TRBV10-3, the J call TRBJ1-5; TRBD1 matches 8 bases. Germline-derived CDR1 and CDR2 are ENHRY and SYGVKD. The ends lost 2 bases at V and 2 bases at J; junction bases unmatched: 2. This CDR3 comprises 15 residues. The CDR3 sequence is CAISEGQGGNQPQHF. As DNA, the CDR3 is TGTGCCATCAGTGAGGGACAGGGCGGCAATCAGCCCCAGCATTTT.

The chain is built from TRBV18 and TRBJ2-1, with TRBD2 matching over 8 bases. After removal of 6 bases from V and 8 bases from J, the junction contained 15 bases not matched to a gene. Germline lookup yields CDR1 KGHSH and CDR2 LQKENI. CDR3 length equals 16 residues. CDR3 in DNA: TGTGCCAGCTCTCGTGACTGGGCGGGGGGATTAGATGAGCAGTTCTTC. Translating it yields CASSRDWAGGLDEQFF.

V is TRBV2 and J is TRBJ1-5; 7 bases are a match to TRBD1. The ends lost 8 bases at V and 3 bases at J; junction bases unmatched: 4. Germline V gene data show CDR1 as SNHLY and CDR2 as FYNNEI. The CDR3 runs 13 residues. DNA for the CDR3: TGTGCCAGCGGGGACAGACTCAATCAGCCCCAGCATTTT. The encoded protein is CASGDRLNQPQHF.

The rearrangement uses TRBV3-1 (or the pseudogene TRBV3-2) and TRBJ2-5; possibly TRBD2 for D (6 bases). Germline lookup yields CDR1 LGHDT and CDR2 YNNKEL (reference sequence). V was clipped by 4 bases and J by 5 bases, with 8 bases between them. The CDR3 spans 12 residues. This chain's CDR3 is CASSRLVETQYF. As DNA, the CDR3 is TGTGCCAGCAGCCGACTAGTGGAGACCCAGTACTTC.

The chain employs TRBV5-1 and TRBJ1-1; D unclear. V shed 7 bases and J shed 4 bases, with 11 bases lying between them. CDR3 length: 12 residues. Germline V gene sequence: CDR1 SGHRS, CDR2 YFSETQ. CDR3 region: CASRRGSTEAFF. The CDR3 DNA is TGCGCCAGCCGCCGAGGGAGCACTGAAGCTTTCTTT.

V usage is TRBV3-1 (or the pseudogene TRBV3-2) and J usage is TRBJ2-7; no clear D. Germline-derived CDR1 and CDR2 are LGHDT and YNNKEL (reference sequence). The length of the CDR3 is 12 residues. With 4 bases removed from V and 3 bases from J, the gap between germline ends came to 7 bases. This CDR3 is CASSLTIYEQYF. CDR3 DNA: TGTGCCAGCAGCCTGACAATCTACGAGCAGTACTTC.

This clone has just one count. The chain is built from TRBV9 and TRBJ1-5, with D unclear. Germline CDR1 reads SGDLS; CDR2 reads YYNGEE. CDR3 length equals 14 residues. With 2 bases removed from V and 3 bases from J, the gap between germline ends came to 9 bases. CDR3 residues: CASSVTGSNQPQHF. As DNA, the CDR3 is TGTGCCAGCAGCGTGACGGGTTCCAATCAGCCCCAGCATTTT. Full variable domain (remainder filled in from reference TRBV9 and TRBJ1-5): DSGVTQTPKHLITATGQRVTLRCSPRSGDLSVYWYQQSLDQGLQFLIQYYNGEERAKGNILERFSAQQFPDLHSELNLSSLELGDSALYFCASSVTGSNQPQHFGDGTRLSIL.

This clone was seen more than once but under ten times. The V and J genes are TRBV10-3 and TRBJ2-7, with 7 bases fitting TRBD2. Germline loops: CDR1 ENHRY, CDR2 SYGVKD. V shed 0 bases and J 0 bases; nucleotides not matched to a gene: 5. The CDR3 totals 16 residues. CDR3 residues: CAISESVGGSSYEQYF. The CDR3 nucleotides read TGTGCCATCAGTGAGTCGGTGGGGGGGTCCTCCTACGAGCAGTACTTC.

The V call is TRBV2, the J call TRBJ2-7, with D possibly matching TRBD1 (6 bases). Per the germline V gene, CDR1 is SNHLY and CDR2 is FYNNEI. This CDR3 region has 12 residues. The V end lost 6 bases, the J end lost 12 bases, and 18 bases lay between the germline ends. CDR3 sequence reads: CASRDPQQGSYF. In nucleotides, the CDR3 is TGTGCCAGCAGAGACCCCCAACAGGGTTCGTACTTC.

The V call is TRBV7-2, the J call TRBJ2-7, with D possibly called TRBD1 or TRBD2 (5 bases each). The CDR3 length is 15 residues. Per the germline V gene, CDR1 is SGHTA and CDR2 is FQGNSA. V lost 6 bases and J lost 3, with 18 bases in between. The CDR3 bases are TGTGCCAGCAGTAAGGGTACGAGGGGCTACTACGAGCAGTACTTC. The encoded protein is CASSKGTRGYYEQYF.